This TCR beta chain was captured in a study of a mutant IDH1 vaccine in newly diagnosed glioma. Looking at the study overall: Among treated patients, about 62% were male and 37.5% female, and mean age was 40.4 years.

This table comes from immunoSEQ multiplex PCR, and its TCRdb copy is limited to in-frame clones, with some not included. The sample comprises tens of thousands of clones, about 90% of which are singletons, and 20% rests with the top ten. As concerns this clone: Its antigen is currently unknown.

Described time point: week 11, during vaccination. Doses comprised 300 ug of mutant IDH1 20-mer peptide each, plus topical imiquimod. Germline V gene data show CDR1 as SGHRS and CDR2 as YFSETQ. V lost 5 bases and J lost 2; bases outside the gene matches: 11. The CDR3 is 16 residues long. The sequence was collected from a man younger than 35 with glioma. The J gene is TRBJ2-7, the V gene TRBV5-1; TRBD1 matches 9 bases. The material was PBMCs, obtained from a glioma patient whose treatment included an IDH1 peptide vaccine. This CDR3 reads CASSPPKGQGPYEQYF. The CDR3 coding sequence is TGCGCCAGCAGTCCCCCAAAAGGACAGGGGCCCTACGAGCAGTACTTC.